One TCR beta chain is described in this entry. Libraries were prepared by immunoSEQ multiplex PCR; TCRdb keeps only in-frame clonotypes and omits some of them. Among roughly 430,000 clones listed, nearly 90% were seen once. This study enrolled people aged roughly 18 to 90 from around 26 US geographic areas. Clinical histories supplied by participants themselves formed the basis of cohort assignment. The sample comes from a study of blood T cell repertoires in COVID-19. The TCR sequence derives from a woman between 40 and 55 years old with acute COVID-19. The sequenced sample consisted of PBMCs or T cells enriched from blood (not recorded which).

CDR3 DNA sequence: TGTGCCAGTAGTATAGAATGGCGGAGGGGGCTTGCCTACGAGCAGTACTTC. Translating gives CASSIEWRRGLAYEQYF. The chain is built from TRBV19 and TRBJ2-7; weak D call: TRBD1 (7 bases). The V gene lost 0 bases and the J gene lost 2 bases, with 17 bases spanning the gap. There are 17 residues in the CDR3. Germline CDR1 and CDR2: LNHDA and SQIVND (reference sequence). The full variable domain, its missing parts supplied by reference TRBV19 and TRBJ2-7, is DGGITQSPKYLFRKEGQNVTLSCEQNLNHDAMYWYRQDPGQGLRLIYYSQIVNDFQKGDIAEGYSVSREKKESFPLTVTSAQKNPTAFYLCASSIEWRRGLAYEQYFGPGTRLTVT.